What follows are 5 T cell receptor beta chains derived from one specimen sequenced in a study of cytomegalovirus exposure and HLA in healthy donors. Researchers ran the PCR with 60 Vbeta and 13 Jbeta primers. Assay: immunoSEQ multiplex PCR; the TCRdb copy retains only in-frame clones and omits some. The table includes 95,000 to 150,000 clones, around 80% detected once. Sequencing input: PBMCs. These receptor sequences come from a man younger than 40 in good health and CMV-seronegative.

V gene TRBV2 combines with J gene TRBJ1-5, with D hard to call. CDR3 length: 16 residues. The germline V and J ends were trimmed by 6 bases and 0 bases, with 15 bases remaining between them. Germline CDR1 reads SNHLY; CDR2 reads FYNNEI. The DNA of the CDR3 is TGTGCCAGCAGCTATAACCCTCGAGATAGCAATCAGCCCCAGCATTTT. This encodes CASSYNPRDSNQPQHF.

The gene calls are TRBV6-5 and TRBJ1-2; possibly TRBD1 for D (5 bases). This CDR3 is 14 amino acids long. V lost 3 bases and J lost 2, with 10 bases in between. Per the germline V gene, CDR1 is MNHEY and CDR2 is SVGAGI. CDR3 amino acids: CASSYLGGNYGYTF. The CDR3 DNA reads TGTGCCAGCAGTTATCTCGGGGGGAACTATGGCTACACCTTC.

This clone was detected a few times. This chain links TRBV6-4 with TRBJ2-7, with 9 bases matching TRBD1. This CDR3 is built from 13 residues. CDR1 and CDR2 (germline): MRHNA, SNTAGT. V lost 0 bases to trimming and J lost 7 bases; unmatched junction nucleotides: 1. CDR3 region: CASSDSDRGEQYF. CDR3 DNA: TGTGCCAGCAGTGACTCGGACAGGGGAGAGCAGTACTTC.

As to this clone: Other DNA sequences within the sample encode an identical CDR3. This rearrangement joins TRBV9 to TRBJ2-7; 11 positions agree with TRBD2. Germline loops: CDR1 SGDLS, CDR2 YYNGEE. The CDR3 contains 14 residues. The junction had 0 bases not matched to a gene; V was cut back by 0 bases and J by 4 bases. The CDR3 reads CASSVGLAGYEQYF. CDR3 nucleotide sequence: TGTGCCAGCAGCGTAGGACTAGCGGGGTACGAGCAGTACTTC.

This clone has only one observation. The rearrangement links TRBV27 to TRBJ1-2; 8 bases are shared with TRBD1. Germline CDR1 is MNHEY and CDR2 is SMNVEV (reference sequence). J gave up 4 bases and V 6 bases, and 4 bases lay outside the gene matches. The CDR3 sequence is 13 residues long. The CDR3 is CASSGTGVYGYTF. Here the CDR3 DNA reads TGTGCCAGCAGCGGGACAGGAGTCTATGGCTACACCTTC.